This T cell receptor beta chain stems from a study of T-cell reconstitution after alpha-beta-depleted transplantation in children. The study's findings and limits: Expanded graft clones numbering several hundred reportedly gave rise to alpha-beta T cells about two months after transplant. T-cell counts and diversity at one year following transplant were attributed mainly to newly produced T cells. The high TCRbeta diversity at day 60 in some patients came from surviving recipient T cells and thymic progenitors.

From germline, CDR1 is SGHRS and CDR2 YFSETQ. The CDR3 totals 16 residues. V was pared by 0 bases and J by 10 bases, with 6 bases of the junction left unmatched. This clonotype was observed many times. Its specificity is not known. Researchers prepared the TCRbeta library using unique molecular identifiers, the study reports. Each CDR3 protein is one row after TCRdb ran MiXCR on the PCR reads. The profile shows 200,000 to 300,000 distinct CDR3 sequences, roughly 24% of them singletons. The chain combines TRBV5-1 with TRBJ2-1, with 14 nucleotides matching TRBD2. Sequences were derived from PBMCs, sampled before TCRalphabeta/CD19-depleted stem cell transplant. This clonotype originated in a girl aged 2-10 years with Fanconi anemia, due to receive a stem cell transplant. CDR3 amino acids: CASSLVTSGGALEQFF. CDR3 in DNA: TGCGCCAGCAGCTTGGTGACTAGCGGGGGGGCCTTAGAGCAGTTCTTC.